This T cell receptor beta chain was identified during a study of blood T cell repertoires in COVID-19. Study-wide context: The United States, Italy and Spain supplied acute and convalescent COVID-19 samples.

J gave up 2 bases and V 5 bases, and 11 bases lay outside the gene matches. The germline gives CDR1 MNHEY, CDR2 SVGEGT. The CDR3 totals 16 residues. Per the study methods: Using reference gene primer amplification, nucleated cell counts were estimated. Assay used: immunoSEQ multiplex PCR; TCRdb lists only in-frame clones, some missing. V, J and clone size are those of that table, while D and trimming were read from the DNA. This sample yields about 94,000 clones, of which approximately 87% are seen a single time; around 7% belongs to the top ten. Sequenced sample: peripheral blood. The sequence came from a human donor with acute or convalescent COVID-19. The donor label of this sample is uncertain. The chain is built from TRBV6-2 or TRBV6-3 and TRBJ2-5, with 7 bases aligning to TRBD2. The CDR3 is CASSALLGGGQETQYF. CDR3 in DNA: TGTGCCAGCAGTGCTCTTCTTGGCGGGGGTCAAGAGACCCAGTACTTC.